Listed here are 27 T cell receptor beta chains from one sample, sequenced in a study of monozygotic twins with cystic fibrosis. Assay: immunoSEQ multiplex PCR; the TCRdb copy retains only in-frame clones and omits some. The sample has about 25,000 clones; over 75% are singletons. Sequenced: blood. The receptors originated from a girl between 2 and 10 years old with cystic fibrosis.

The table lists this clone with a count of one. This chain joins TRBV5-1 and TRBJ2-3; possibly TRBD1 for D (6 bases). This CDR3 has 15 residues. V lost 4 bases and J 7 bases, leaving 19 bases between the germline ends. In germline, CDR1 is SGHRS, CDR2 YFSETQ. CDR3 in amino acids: CASSPDGQGQNTQYF. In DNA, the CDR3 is TGCGCCAGCAGCCCCGACGGGCAGGGGCAAAATACGCAGTATTTT.

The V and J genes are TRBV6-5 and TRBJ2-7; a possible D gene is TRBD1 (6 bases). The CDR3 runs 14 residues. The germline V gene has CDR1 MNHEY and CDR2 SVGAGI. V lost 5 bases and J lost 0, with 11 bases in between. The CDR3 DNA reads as TGTGCCAGCAGTAAGGACAGCCCCTCCTACGAGCAGTACTTC. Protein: CASSKDSPSYEQYF.

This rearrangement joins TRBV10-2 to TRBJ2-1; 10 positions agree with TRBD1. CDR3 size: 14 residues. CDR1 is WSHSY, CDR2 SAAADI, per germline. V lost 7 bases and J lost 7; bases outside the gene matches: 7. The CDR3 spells CASKDRGDNNEQFF. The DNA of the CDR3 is TGCGCCAGCAAGGACAGGGGGGATAATAATGAGCAGTTCTTC.

DNA of the CDR3: TGTGCCATCAGTGAGAGGGGAGATCACACTGAAGCTTTCTTT. Its protein product is CAISERGDHTEAFF. The V gene is TRBV10-3, the J gene TRBJ1-1, with D possibly being TRBD1 (5 bases). The CDR3 length is 14 residues. The V gene lost 2 bases and the J gene lost 3 bases, with 10 bases spanning the gap. Germline CDR1 reads ENHRY; CDR2 reads SYGVKD.

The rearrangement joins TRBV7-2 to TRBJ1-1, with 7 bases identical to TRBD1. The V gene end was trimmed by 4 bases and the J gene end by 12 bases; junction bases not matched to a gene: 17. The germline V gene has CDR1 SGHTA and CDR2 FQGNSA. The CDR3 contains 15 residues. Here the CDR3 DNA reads TGTGCCAGCAGCTCAGAGGCGTTGATAGGGGGCCGAACTTTCTTT. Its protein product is CASSSEALIGGRTFF.

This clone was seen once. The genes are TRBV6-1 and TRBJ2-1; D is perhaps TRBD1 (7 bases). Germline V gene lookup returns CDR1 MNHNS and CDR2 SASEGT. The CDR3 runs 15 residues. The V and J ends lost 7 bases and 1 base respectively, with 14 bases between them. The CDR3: CASTPTGRSYNEQFF. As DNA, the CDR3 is TGTGCCAGCACCCCGACAGGGAGGTCCTACAATGAGCAGTTCTTC.

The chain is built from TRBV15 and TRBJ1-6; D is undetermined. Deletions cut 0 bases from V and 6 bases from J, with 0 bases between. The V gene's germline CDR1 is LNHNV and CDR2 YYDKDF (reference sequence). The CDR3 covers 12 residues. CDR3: CATSRDNSPLHF. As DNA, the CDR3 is TGTGCCACCAGCAGAGATAATTCACCCCTCCACTTT.

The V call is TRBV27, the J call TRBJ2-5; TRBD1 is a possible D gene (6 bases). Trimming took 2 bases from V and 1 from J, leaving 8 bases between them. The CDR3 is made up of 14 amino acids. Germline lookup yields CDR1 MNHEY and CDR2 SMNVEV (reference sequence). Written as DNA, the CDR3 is TGTGCCAGCAGTTTAATAGGGGGCCAAGAGACCCAGTACTTC. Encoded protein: CASSLIGGQETQYF.

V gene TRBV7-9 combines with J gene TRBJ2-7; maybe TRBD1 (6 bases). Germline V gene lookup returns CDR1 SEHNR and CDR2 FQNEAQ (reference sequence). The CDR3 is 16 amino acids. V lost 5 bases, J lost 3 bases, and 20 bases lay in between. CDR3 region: CASSPLEGQGFYEQYF. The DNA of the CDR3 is TGTGCCAGCAGCCCCCTCGAGGGCCAGGGGTTCTACGAGCAGTACTTC. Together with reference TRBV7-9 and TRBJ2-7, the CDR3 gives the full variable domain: DTGVSQNPRHKITKRGQNVTFRCDPISEHNRLYWYRQTLGQGPEFLTYFQNEAQLEKSRLLSDRFSAERPKGSFSTLEIQRTEQGDSAMYLCASSPLEGQGFYEQYFGPGTRLTVT.

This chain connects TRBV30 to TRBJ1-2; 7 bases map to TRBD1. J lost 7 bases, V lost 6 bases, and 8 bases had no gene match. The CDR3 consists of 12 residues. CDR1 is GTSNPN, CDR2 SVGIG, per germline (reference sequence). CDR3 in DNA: TGTGCCTGTCGCCGGGACAGAGGTGGCTACACCTTC. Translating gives CACRRDRGGYTF.

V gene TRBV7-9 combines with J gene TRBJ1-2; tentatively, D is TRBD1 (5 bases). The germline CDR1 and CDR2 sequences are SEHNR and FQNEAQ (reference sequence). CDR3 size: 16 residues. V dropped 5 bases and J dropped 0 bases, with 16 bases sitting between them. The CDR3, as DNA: TGTGCCAGCAGCCCACCTTGGGGCCCCACTAACTATGGCTACACCTTC. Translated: CASSPPWGPTNYGYTF.

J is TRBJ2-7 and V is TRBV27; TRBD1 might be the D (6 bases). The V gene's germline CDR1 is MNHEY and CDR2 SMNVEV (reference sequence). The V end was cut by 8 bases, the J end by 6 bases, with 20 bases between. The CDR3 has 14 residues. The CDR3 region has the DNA TGTGCCAGCCACCCGTTTAAAACAGGGATCGAGCAGTACTTC. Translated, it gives CASHPFKTGIEQYF.

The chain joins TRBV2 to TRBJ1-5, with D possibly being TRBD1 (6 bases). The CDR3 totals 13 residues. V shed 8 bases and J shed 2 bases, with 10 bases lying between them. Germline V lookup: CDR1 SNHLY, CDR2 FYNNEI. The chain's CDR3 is CASRRGGNQPQHF. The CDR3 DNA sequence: TGTGCCAGCCGGAGGGGGGGCAATCAGCCCCAGCATTTT.

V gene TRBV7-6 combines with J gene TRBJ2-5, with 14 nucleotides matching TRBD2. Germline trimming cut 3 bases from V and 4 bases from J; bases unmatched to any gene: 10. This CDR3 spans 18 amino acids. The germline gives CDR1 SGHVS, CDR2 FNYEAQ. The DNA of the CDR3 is TGTGCCAGCAGCTTCTCGACTAGCGGGGGGGCCGTCCGAGAGACCCAGTACTTC. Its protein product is CASSFSTSGGAVRETQYF. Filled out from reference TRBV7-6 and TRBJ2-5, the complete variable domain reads GAGVSQSPRYKVTKRGQDVALRCDPISGHVSLYWYRQALGQGPEFLTYFNYEAQQDKSGLPNDRFSAERPEGSISTLTIQRTEQRDSAMYRCASSFSTSGGAVRETQYFGPGTRLLVL.

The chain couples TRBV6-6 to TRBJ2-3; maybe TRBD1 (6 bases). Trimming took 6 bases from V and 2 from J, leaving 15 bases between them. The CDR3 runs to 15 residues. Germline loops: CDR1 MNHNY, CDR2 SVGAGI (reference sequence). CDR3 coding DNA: TGTGCCAGCAGCCAACCACAGGGAGACACAGATACGCAGTATTTT. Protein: CASSQPQGDTDTQYF.

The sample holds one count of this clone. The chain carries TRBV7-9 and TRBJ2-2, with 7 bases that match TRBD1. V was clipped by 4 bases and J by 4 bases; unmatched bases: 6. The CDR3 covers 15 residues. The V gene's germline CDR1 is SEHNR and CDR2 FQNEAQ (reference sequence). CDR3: CASSSRDRGTGELFF. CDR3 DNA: TGTGCCAGCAGCTCCCGGGACAGAGGCACCGGGGAGCTGTTTTTT.

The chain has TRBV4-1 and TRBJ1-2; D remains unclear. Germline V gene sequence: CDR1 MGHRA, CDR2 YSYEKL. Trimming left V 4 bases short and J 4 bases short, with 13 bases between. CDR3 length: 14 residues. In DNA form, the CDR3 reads TGCGCCAGCAGCCGCAGTTTTGGCCTCTATGGCTACACCTTC. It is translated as CASSRSFGLYGYTF.

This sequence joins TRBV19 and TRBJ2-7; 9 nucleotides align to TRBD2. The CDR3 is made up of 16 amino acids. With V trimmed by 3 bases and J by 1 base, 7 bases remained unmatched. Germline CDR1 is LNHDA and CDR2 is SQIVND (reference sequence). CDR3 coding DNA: TGTGCCAGTAGTATCCAGCGGGGGGCCCCTTCCTACGAGCAGTACTTC. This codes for CASSIQRGAPSYEQYF.

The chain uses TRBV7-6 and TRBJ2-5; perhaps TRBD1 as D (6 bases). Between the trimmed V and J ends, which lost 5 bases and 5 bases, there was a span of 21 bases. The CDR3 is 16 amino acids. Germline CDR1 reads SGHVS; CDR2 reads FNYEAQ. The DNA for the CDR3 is TGTGCCAGCAGCCGCCCGCTGAGGGGGACGGATGAGACCCAGTACTTC. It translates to CASSRPLRGTDETQYF.

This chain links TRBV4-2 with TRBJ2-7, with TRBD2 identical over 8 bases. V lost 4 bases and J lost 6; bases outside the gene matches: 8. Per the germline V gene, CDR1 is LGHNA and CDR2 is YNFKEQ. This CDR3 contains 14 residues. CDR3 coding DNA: TGTGCCAGCAGCCCGCCCCGGGGGGGGAGCGAGCAGTACTTC. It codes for CASSPPRGGSEQYF.

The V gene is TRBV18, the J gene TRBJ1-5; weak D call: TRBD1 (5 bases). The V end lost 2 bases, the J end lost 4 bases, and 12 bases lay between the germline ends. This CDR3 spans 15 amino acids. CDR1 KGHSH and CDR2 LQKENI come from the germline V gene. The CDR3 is CASSPSRQGNQPQHF. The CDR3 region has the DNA TGTGCCAGCTCACCATCTAGGCAGGGAAATCAGCCCCAGCATTTT.

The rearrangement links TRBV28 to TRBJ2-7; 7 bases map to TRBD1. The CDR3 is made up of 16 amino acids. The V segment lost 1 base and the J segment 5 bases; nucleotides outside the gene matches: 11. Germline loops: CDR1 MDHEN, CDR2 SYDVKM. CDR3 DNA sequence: TGTGCCAGCAGTTTATTAGCTCGACAGGGTTTTGACGAGCAGTACTTC. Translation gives CASSLLARQGFDEQYF.

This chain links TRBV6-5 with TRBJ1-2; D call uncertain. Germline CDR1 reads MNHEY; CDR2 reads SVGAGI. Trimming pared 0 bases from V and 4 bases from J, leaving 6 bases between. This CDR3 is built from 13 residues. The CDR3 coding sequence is TGTGCCAGCAGTTACTCTACTATCTATGGCTACACCTTC. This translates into CASSYSTIYGYTF.

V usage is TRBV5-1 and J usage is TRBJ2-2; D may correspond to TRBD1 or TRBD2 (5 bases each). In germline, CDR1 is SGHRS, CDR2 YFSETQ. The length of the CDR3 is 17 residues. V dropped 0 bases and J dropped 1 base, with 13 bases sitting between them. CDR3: CASSLGFGAKNTGELFF. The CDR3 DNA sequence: TGCGCCAGCAGCTTGGGTTTCGGGGCGAAGAACACCGGGGAGCTGTTTTTT. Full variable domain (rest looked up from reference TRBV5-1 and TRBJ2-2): KAGVTQTPRYLIKTRGQQVTLSCSPISGHRSVSWYQQTPGQGLQFLFEYFSETQRNKGNFPGRFSGRQFSNSRSEMNVSTLELGDSALYLCASSLGFGAKNTGELFFGEGSRLTVL.

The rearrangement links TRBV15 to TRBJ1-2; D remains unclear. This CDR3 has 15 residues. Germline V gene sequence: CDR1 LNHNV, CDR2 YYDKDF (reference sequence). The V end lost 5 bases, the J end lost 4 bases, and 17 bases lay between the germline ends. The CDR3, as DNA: TGTGCCACCAGCCCCGACTTTCTAATGGGCTATGGCTACACCTTC. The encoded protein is CATSPDFLMGYGYTF.

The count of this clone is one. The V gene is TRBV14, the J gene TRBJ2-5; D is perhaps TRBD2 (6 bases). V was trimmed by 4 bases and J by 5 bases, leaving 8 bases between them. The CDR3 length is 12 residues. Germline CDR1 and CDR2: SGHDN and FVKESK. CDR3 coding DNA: TGTGCCAGCAGCCGTCGGGGGGAGACCCAGTACTTC. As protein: CASSRRGETQYF.

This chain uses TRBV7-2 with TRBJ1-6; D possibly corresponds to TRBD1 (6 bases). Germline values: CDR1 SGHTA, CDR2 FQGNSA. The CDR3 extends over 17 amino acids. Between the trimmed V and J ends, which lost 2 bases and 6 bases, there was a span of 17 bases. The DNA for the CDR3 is TGTGCCAGCAGCTTACTCCCTAGGACAGCCCTTAATTCACCCCTCCACTTT. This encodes CASSLLPRTALNSPLHF.